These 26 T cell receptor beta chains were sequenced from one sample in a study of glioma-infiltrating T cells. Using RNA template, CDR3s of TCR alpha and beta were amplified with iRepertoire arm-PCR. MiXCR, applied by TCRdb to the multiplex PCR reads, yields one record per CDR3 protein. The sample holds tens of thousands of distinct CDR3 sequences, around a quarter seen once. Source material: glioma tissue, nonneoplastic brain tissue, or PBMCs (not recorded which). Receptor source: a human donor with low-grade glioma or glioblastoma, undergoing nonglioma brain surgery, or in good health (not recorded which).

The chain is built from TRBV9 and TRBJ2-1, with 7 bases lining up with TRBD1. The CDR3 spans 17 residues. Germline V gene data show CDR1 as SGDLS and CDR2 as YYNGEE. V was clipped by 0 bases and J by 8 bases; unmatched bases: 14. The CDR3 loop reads CASSVAEETGWNYEQFF. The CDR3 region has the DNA TGTGCCAGCAGCGTAGCAGAGGAGACAGGGTGGAACTATGAGCAGTTCTTC.

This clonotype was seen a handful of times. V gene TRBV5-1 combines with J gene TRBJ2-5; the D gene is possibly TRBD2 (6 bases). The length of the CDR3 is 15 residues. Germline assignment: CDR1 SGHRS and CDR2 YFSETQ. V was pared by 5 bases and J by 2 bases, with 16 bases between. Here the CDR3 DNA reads TGCGCCAGCAGAGTGATGACTAGTAATCAAGAGACCCAGTACTTC. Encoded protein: CASRVMTSNQETQYF. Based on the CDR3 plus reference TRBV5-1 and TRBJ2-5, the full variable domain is KAGVTQTPRYLIKTRGQQVTLSCSPISGHRSVSWYQQTPGQGLQFLFEYFSETQRNKGNFPGRFSGRQFSNSRSEMNVSTLELGDSALYLCASRVMTSNQETQYFGPGTRLLVL.

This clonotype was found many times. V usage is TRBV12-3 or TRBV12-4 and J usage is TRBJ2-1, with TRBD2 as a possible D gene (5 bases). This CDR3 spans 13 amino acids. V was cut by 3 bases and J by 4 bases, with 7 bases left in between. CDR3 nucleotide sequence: TGTGCCAGCAGTTTTTCGGGGTACAATGAGCAGTTCTTC. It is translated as CASSFSGYNEQFF.

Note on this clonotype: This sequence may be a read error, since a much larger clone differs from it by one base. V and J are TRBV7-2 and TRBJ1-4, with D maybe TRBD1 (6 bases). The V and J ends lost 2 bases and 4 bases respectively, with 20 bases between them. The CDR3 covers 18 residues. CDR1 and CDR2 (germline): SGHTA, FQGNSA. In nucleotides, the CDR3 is TGTGCCAGCAGCTTAAGGTCGGCAGGGGAGAGAGTTAATGAAAAACTGTTTTTT. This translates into CASSLRSAGERVNEKLFF.

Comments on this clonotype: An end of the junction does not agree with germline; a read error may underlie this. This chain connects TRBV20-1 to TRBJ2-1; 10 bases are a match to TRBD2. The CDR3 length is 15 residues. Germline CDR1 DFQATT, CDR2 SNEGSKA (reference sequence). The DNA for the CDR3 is TGCGGTGCTAGGCTAGCGGGGGATGCCTACAATGAGCAGTTCTTC. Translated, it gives CGARLAGDAYNEQFF.

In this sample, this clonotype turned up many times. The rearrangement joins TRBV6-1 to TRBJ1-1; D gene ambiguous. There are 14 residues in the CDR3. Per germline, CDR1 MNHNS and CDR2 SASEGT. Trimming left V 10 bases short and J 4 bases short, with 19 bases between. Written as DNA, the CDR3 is TGTGCCACCAACTGGGAGATGCGGAGCACTGAAGCTTTCTTT. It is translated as CATNWEMRSTEAFF.

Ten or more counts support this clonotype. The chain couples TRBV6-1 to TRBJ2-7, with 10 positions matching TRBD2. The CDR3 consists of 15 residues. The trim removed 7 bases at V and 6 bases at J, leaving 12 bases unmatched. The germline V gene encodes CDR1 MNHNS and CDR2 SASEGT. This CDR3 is CASNTLSSGSAEQYF. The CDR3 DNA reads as TGTGCCAGCAACACTCTTTCTAGCGGGAGTGCCGAGCAGTACTTC.

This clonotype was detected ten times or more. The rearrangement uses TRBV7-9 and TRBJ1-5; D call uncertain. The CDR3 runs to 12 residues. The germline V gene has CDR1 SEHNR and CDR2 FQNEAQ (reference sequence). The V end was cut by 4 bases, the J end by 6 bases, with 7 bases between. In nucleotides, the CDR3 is TGTGCCAGCAGCTCAACGCGTCAGCCCCAGCATTTT. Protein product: CASSSTRQPQHF.

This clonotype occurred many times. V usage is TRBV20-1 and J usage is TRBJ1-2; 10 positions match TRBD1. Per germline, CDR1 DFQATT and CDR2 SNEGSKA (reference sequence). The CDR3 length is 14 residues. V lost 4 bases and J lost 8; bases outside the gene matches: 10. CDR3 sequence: CSAKKDRGMKGYTF. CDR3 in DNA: TGCAGTGCTAAAAAGGACAGGGGGATGAAGGGCTACACCTTC.

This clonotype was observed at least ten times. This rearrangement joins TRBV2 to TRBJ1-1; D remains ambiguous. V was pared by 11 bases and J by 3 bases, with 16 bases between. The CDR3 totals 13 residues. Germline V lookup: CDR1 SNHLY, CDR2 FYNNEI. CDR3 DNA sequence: TGTGCCTCTCAAGGAGGGCACTACACTGAAGCTTTCTTT. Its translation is CASQGGHYTEAFF.

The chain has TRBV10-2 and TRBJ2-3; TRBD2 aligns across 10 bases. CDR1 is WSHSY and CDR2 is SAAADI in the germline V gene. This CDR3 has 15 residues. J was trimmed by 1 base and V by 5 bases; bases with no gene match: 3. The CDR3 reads CASSPSGSGTDTQYF. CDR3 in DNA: TGCGCCAGCAGTCCTAGCGGGAGTGGCACAGATACGCAGTATTTT.

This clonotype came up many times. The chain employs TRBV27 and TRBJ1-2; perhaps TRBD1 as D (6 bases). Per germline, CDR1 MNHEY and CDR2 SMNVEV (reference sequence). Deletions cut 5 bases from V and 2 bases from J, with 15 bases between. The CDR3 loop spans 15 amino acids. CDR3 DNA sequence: TGTGCCAGCAGTAGACAGGCCAGGAGGAACTATGGCTACACCTTC. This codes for CASSRQARRNYGYTF.

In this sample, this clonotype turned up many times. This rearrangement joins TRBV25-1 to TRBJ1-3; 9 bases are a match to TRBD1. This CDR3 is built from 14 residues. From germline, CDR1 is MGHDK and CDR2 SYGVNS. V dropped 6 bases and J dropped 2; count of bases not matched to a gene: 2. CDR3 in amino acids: CASSGTGTGNTIYF. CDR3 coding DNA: TGTGCCAGCAGCGGGACAGGGACTGGAAACACCATATATTTT. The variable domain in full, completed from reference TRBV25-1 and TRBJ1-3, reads EADIYQTPRYLVIGTGKKITLECSQTMGHDKMYWYQQDPGMELHLIHYSYGVNSTEKGDLSSESTVSRIRTEHFPLTLESARPSHTSQYLCASSGTGTGNTIYFGEGSWLTVV.

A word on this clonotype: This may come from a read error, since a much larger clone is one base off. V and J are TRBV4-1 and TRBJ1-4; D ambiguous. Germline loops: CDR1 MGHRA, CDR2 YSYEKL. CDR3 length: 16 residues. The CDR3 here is CASSQVPTPTNEKLLF. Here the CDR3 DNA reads TGCGCCAGCAGCCAAGTCCCTACCCCAACTAATGAAAAACTGCTTTTT.

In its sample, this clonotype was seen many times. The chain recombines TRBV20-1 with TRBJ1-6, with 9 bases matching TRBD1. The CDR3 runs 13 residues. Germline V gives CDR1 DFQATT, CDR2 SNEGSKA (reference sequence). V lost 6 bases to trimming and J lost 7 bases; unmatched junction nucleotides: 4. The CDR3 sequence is CSAQGQGNSPLHF. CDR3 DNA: TGCAGTGCCCAGGGACAGGGAAATTCACCCCTCCACTTT.

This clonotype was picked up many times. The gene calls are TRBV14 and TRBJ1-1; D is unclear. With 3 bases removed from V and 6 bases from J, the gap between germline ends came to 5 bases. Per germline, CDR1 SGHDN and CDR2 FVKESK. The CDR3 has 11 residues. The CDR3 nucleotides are TGTGCCAGCAGCCATGCCTCTGAAGCTTTCTTT. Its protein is CASSHASEAFF.

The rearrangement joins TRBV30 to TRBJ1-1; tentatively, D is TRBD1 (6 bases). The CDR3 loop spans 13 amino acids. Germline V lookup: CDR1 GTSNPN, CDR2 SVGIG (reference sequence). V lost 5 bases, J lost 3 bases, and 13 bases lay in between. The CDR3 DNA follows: TGTGCCTGGTCCGTCAGGGGCGACACTGAAGCTTTCTTT. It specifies CAWSVRGDTEAFF.

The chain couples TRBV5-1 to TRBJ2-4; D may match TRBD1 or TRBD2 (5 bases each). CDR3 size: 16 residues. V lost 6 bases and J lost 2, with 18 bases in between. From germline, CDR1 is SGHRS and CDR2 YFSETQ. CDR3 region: CASTPSVRGPKNIQYF. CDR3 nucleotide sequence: TGCGCCAGCACACCCAGCGTCCGGGGCCCCAAAAACATTCAGTACTTC.

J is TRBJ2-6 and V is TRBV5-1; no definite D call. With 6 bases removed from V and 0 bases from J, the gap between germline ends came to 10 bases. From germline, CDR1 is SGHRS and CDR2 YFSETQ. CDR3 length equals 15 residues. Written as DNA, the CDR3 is TGCGCCAGCACGCCGGAAAGCTCTGGGGCCAACGTCCTGACTTTC. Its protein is CASTPESSGANVLTF.

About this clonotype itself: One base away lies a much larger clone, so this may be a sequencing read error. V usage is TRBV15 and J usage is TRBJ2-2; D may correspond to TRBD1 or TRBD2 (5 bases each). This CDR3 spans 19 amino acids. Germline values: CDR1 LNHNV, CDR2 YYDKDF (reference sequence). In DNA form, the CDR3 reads TGTGCCACCAACAGAACCTTCAACCCCGGGACGGTGAACACCGGGGAGCTGTTTTTT. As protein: CATNRTFNPGTVNTGELFF.

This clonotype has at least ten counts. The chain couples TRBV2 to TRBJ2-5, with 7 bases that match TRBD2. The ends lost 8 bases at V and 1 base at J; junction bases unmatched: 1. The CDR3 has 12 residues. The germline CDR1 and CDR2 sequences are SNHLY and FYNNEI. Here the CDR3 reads CASGRVQETQYF. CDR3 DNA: TGTGCCAGCGGGAGGGTCCAAGAGACCCAGTACTTC.

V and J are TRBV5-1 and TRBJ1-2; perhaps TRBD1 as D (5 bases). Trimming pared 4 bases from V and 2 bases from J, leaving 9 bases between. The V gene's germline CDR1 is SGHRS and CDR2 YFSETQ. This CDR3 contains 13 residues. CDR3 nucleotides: TGCGCCAGCAGCAAGGACACCAACTATGGCTACACCTTC. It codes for CASSKDTNYGYTF.

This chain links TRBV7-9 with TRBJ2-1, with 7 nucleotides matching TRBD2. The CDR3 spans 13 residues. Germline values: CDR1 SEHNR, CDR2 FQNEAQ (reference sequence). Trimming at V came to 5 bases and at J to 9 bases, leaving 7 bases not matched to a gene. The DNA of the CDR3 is TGTGCCAGCAGCCGGACTAGTCGCGGTGAGCAGTTCTTC. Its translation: CASSRTSRGEQFF.

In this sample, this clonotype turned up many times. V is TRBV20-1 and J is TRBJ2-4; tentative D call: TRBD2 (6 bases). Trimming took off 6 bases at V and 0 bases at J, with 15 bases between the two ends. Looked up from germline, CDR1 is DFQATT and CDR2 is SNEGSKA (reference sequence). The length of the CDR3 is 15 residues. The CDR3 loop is CSAAGPLEAKNIQYF. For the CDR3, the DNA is TGCAGTGCCGCGGGGCCCTTGGAAGCCAAAAACATTCAGTACTTC.

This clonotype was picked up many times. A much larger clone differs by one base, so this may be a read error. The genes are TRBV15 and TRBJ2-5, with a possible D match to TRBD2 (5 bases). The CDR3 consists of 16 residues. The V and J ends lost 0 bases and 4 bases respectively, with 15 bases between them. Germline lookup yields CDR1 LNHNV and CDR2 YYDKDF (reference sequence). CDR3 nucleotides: TGTGCCACCAGCAGAGATCTGAGCCCCGGAGGAGAGACCCAGTACTTC. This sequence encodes CATSRDLSPGGETQYF.

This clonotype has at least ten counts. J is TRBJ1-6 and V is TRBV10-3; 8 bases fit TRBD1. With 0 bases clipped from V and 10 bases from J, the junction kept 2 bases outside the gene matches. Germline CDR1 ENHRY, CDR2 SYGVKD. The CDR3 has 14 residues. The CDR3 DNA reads TGTGCCATCAGTGAGTCGACAGGGGTCTCACCCCTCCACTTT. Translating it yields CAISESTGVSPLHF.